One sample yielded the 7 T cell receptor beta chains listed below, sequenced in a study of CD8+CD57+ T cells in acquired aplastic anemia. For sequencing, patients were chosen who had shown expansion of CD8+CD57+ cells by flow cytometry. CDR3 and TCR beta VDJ profiling relied on a genomic DNA template. One entry per CDR3 protein, called by TCRdb with MiXCR from the reads. This repertoire shows some 150,000 distinct CDR3 sequences, roughly 43% found once; its top ten account for 0.85% to 1.2%. Input material: sorted CD4+, CD8+, or CD8+CD57+ T cells (not recorded which) from PBMCs. These receptor sequences come from a human donor with aplastic anemia.

This clonotype occurred many times. The chain employs TRBV9 and TRBJ2-3; D unclear. The CDR3 loop spans 15 amino acids. Germline V lookup: CDR1 SGDLS, CDR2 YYNGEE. The V and J ends lost 0 bases and 8 bases respectively, with 16 bases between them. CDR3 nucleotide sequence: TGTGCCAGCAGCGTAGTAGGCGGCGAGAGGAGTACGCAGTATTTT. Translating it yields CASSVVGGERSTQYF.

This clonotype has at least ten counts. J is TRBJ2-5 and V is TRBV7-6; D is undetermined. V shed 5 bases and J shed 5 bases, with 12 bases lying between them. Germline V CDR1 and CDR2: SGHVS, FNYEAQ. The CDR3 covers 13 residues. CDR3 in DNA: TGTGCCAGCAGCCTAATCTTGCGGGAGACCCAGTACTTC. Protein product: CASSLILRETQYF. Drawing the rest from reference TRBV7-6 and TRBJ2-5, the complete variable domain is GAGVSQSPRYKVTKRGQDVALRCDPISGHVSLYWYRQALGQGPEFLTYFNYEAQQDKSGLPNDRFSAERPEGSISTLTIQRTEQRDSAMYRCASSLILRETQYFGPGTRLLVL.

Ten or more counts support this clonotype. The chain recombines TRBV9 with TRBJ2-7, with 11 bases that match TRBD2. CDR3 length: 16 residues. J gave up 3 bases and V 0 bases, and 5 bases lay outside the gene matches. Germline-derived CDR1 and CDR2 are SGDLS and YYNGEE. This CDR3 is CASSVVASGGIYEQYF. DNA for the CDR3: TGTGCCAGCAGCGTAGTCGCTAGCGGGGGGATCTACGAGCAGTACTTC.

The V call is TRBV7-2, the J call TRBJ2-7; tentative D call: TRBD2 (6 bases). The CDR3 extends over 14 amino acids. Germline V gene sequence: CDR1 SGHTA, CDR2 FQGNSA. V lost 0 bases to trimming and J lost 6 bases, with 12 bases between them. CDR3 DNA sequence: TGTGCCAGCAGCTTAGCGGTCGCGGGGACCGAGCAGTACTTC. This codes for CASSLAVAGTEQYF.

This clonotype was picked up many times. J is TRBJ1-1 and V is TRBV3-1; maybe TRBD1 (5 bases). The CDR3 sequence is 15 residues long. V was shortened by 0 bases and J by 6 bases, with 14 bases between the two germline ends. Germline lookup yields CDR1 LGHDT and CDR2 YNNKEL (reference sequence). CDR3: CASSQDQSMGAEAFF. The CDR3 nucleotides read TGTGCCAGCAGCCAAGATCAATCCATGGGGGCTGAAGCTTTCTTT.

This chain uses TRBV25-1 with TRBJ2-1; D remains ambiguous. CDR3 length equals 16 residues. Germline V gene data show CDR1 as MGHDK and CDR2 as SYGVNS. V was clipped by 5 bases and J by 3 bases, with 17 bases between them. The DNA for the CDR3 is TGTGCCAGCAGTCCACCCCAGGAGAGGAGCTACAATGAGCAGTTCTTC. It yields the protein CASSPPQERSYNEQFF. Drawing the rest from reference TRBV25-1 and TRBJ2-1, the complete variable domain is EADIYQTPRYLVIGTGKKITLECSQTMGHDKMYWYQQDPGMELHLIHYSYGVNSTEKGDLSSESTVSRIRTEHFPLTLESARPSHTSQYLCASSPPQERSYNEQFFGPGTRLTVL.

The CDR3 nucleotides read TGCAGTGCTTCGCGGGACAGGACCTTGGGCGAGCAGTACTTC. Translating gives CSASRDRTLGEQYF. The rearrangement uses TRBV20-1 and TRBJ2-7; 8 bases match TRBD1. The germline V gene has CDR1 DFQATT and CDR2 SNEGSKA (reference sequence). The CDR3 sequence is 14 residues long. The junction had 12 bases not matched to a gene; V was cut back by 5 bases and J by 6 bases.